What follows describes a single T cell receptor beta chain. The target antigen is unknown. The V and J ends lost 10 bases and 8 bases, in that order; junction bases with no gene match: 9. Germline V gene data show CDR1 as ENHRY and CDR2 as SYGVKD. The CDR3 runs to 13 residues. Using immunoSEQ multiplex PCR, the repertoire was profiled, and TCRdb retains in-frame clones only, with some absent. The sample includes 90,000 to 150,000 clones, about 88% of them seen just once. The data are from a study of T cell responses to AZD1222 COVID-19 vaccine. Study details: It was second doses at about 4 or about 12 weeks that were pooled.

General study points: The CD4 TCRs associated with vaccination extended across spike and predominated at 160-218 and 743-854. Spike-specific TCRs gained breadth and depth after people received two AZD1222 doses.

The origin of this receptor is an adult in good health. Sequencing used peripheral blood, obtained on day 0 of AZD1222 vaccination. The rearrangement uses TRBV10-3 and TRBJ2-1, with 9 bases lining up with TRBD2. In DNA form, the CDR3 reads TGTGCCACTGATCCGGGACTAGCAGATGAGCAGTTCTTC. Translating it yields CATDPGLADEQFF.